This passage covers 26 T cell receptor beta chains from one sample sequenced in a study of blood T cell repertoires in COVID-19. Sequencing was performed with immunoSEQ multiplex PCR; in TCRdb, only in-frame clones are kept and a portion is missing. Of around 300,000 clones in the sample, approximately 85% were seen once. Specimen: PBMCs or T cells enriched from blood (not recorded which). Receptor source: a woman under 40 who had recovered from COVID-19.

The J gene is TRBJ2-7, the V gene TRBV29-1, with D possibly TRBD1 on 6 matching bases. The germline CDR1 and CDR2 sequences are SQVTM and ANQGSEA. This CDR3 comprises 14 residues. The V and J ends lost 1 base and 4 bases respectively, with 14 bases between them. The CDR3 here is CSVEGGGRGYEQYF. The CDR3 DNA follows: TGCAGCGTTGAAGGAGGCGGCAGGGGATACGAGCAGTACTTC.

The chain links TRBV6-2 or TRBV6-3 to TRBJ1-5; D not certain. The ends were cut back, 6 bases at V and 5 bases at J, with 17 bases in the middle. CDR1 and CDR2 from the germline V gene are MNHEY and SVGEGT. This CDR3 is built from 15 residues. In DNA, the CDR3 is TGTGCCAGCAGCGTCTACTTGGTGTCCCATCAGCCCCAGCATTTT. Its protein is CASSVYLVSHQPQHF.

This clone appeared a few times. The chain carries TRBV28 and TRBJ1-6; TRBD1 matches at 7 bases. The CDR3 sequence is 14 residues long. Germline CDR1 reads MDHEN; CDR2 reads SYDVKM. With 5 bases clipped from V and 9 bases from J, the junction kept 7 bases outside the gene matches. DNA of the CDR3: TGTGCCAGCAGTACCCGGGACAGAGCTTCACCCCTCCACTTT. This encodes CASSTRDRASPLHF. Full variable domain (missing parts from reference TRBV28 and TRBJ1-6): DVKVTQSSRYLVKRTGEKVFLECVQDMDHENMFWYRQDPGLGLRLIYFSYDVKMKEKGDIPEGYSVSREKKERFSLILESASTNQTSMYLCASSTRDRASPLHFGNGTRLTVT.

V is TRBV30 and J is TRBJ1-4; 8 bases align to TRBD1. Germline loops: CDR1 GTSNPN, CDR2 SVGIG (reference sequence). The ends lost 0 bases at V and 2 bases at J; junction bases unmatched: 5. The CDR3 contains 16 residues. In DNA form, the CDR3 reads TGTGCCTGGAGTGTAAGTCGGACAGGGACTAATGAAAAACTGTTTTTT. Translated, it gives CAWSVSRTGTNEKLFF.

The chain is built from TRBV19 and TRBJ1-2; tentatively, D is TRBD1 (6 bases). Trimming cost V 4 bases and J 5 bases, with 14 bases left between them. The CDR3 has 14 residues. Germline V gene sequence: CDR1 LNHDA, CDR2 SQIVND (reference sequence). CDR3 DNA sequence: TGTGCCAGTAGTAGAGGACAGTTCATATATGGCTACACCTTC. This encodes CASSRGQFIYGYTF.

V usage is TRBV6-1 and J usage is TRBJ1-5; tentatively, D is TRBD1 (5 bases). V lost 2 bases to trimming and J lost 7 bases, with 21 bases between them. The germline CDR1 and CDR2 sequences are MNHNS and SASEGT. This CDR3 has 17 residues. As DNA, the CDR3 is TGTGCCAGCAGTGAAAAAACGCCAAGGGGAATGGTGCAGCCCCAGCATTTT. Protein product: CASSEKTPRGMVQPQHF.

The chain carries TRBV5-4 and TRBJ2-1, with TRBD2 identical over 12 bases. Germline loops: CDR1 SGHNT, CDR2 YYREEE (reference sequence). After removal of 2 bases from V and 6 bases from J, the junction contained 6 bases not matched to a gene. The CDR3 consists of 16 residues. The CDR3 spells CASSFPSGGATNEQFF. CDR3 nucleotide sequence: TGTGCCAGCAGCTTCCCTAGCGGGGGGGCGACCAATGAGCAGTTCTTC.

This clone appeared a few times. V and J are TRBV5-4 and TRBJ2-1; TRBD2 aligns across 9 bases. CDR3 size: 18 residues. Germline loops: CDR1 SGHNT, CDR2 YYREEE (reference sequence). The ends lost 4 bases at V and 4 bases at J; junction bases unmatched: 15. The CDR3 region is CASSTLERGALGYNEQFF. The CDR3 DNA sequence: TGTGCCAGCAGCACACTCGAGCGGGGGGCCCTGGGTTACAATGAGCAGTTCTTC.

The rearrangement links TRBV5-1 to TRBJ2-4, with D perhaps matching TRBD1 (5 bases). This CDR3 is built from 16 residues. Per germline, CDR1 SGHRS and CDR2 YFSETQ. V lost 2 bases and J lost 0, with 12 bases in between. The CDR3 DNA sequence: TGCGCCAGCAGCTTCCCGACGCAGGGAGCCAAAAACATTCAGTACTTC. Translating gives CASSFPTQGAKNIQYF.

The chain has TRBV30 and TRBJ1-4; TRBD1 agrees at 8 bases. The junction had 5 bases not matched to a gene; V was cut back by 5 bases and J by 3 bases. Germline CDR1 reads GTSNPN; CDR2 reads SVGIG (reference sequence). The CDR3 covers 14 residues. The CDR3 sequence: CAWDRGLANEKLFF. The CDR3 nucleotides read TGTGCCTGGGACAGGGGCTTGGCTAATGAAAAACTGTTTTTT.

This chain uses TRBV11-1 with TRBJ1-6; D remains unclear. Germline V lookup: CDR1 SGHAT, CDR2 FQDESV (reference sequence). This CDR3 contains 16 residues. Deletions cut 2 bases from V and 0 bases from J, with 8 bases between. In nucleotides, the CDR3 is TGTGCCAGCAGCTTACACGGTAGCTCCTATAATTCACCCCTCCACTTT. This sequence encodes CASSLHGSSYNSPLHF.

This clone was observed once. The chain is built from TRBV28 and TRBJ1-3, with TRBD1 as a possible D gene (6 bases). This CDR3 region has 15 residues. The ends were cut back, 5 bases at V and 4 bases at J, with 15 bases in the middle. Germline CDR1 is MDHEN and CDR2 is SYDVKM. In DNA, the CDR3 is TGTGCCAGCAGTGACCCCGGGGGGCTAGGAAACACCATATATTTT. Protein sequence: CASSDPGGLGNTIYF.

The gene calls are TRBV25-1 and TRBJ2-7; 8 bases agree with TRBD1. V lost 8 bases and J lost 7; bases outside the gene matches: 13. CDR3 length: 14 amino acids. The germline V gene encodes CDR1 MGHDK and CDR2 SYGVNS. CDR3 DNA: TGTGCCAGCGTTATCTCAGGGGGCGCGGGGGAGCAGTACTTC. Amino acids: CASVISGGAGEQYF.

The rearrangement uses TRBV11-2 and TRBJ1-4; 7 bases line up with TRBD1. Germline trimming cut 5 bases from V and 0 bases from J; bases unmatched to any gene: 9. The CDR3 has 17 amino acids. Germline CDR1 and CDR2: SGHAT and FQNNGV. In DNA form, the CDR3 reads TGTGCCAGCAGCCAGGGGGACACCGGTGCAACTAATGAAAAACTGTTTTTT. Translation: CASSQGDTGATNEKLFF. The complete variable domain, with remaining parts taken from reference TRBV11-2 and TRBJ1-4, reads EAGVAQSPRYKIIEKRQSVAFWCNPISGHATLYWYQQILGQGPKLLIQFQNNGVVDDSQLPKDRFSAERLKGVDSTLKIQPAKLEDSAVYLCASSQGDTGATNEKLFFGSGTQLSVL.

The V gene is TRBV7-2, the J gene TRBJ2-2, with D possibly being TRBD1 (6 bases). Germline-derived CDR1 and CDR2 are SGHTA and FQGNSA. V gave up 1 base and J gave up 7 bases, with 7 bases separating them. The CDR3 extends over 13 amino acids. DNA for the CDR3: TGTGCCAGCAGCTTAGTCAGGGGCGGGGAGCTGTTTTTT. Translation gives CASSLVRGGELFF.

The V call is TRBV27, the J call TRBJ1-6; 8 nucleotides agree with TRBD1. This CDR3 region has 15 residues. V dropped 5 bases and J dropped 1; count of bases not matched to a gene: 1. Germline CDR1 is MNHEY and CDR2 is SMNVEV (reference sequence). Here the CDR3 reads CASSNRGSYNSPLHF. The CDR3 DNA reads TGTGCCAGCAGTAACAGGGGGTCCTATAATTCACCCCTCCACTTT.

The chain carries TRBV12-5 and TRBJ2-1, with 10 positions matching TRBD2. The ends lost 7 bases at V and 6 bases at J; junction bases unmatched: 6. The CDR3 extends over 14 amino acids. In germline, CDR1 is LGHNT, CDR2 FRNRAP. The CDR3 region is CASAESGRANEQFF. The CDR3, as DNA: TGTGCTAGTGCCGAGAGCGGGAGGGCCAATGAGCAGTTCTTC.

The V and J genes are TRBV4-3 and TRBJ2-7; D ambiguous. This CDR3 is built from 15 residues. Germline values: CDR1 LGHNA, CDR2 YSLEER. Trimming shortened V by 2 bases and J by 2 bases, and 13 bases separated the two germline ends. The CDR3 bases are TGCGCCAGCAGCCAATGGAACGACAAACCCTACGAGCAGTACTTC. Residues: CASSQWNDKPYEQYF.

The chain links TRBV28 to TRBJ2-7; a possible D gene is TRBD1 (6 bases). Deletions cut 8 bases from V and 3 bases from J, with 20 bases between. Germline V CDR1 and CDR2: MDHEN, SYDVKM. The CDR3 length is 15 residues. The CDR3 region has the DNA TGTGCCAGCCTGACCCCAAGGGGGTGGCACTACGAGCAGTACTTC. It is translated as CASLTPRGWHYEQYF.

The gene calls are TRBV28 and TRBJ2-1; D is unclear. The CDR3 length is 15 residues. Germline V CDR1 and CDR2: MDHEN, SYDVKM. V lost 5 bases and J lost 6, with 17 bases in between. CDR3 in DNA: TGTGCCAGCAGTCTCGAGAATACCTCTCGCAATGAGCAGTTCTTC. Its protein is CASSLENTSRNEQFF. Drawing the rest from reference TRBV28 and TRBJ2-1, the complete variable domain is DVKVTQSSRYLVKRTGEKVFLECVQDMDHENMFWYRQDPGLGLRLIYFSYDVKMKEKGDIPEGYSVSREKKERFSLILESASTNQTSMYLCASSLENTSRNEQFFGPGTRLTVL.

The CDR3 DNA follows: TGTGCCAGCAGCCACGTCCTTAGCGGGGTCTTTGGGTCTGGGGCCAACGTCCTGACTTTC. It codes for CASSHVLSGVFGSGANVLTF. The chain has TRBV3-1 (or the pseudogene TRBV3-2) and TRBJ2-6; 8 bases line up with TRBD2. The CDR3 spans 20 residues. Trimming took 3 bases from V and 1 from J; bases not matched to a gene: 14. CDR1 is LGHDT, CDR2 YNNKEL, per germline (reference sequence).

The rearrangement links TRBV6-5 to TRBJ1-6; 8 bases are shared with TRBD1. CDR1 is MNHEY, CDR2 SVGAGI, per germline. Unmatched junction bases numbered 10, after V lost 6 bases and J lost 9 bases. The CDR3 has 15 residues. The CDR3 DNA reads TGTGCCAGCAGCCCGCTGGACAGGGAAAGTTCACCCCTCCACTTT. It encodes CASSPLDRESSPLHF.

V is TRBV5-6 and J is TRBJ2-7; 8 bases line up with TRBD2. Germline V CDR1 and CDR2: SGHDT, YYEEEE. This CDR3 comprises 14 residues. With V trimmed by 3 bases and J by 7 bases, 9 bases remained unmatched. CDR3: CASSSGLVEWEQYF. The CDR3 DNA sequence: TGTGCCAGCAGCTCGGGACTAGTGGAGTGGGAGCAGTACTTC.

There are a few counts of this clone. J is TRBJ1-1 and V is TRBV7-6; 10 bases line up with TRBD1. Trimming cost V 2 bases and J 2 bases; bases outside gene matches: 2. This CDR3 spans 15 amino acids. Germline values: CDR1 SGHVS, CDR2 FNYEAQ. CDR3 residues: CASSLRTGGNTEAFF. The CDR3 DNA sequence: TGTGCCAGCAGCTTAAGGACAGGGGGAAACACTGAAGCTTTCTTT. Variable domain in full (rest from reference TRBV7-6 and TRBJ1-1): GAGVSQSPRYKVTKRGQDVALRCDPISGHVSLYWYRQALGQGPEFLTYFNYEAQQDKSGLPNDRFSAERPEGSISTLTIQRTEQRDSAMYRCASSLRTGGNTEAFFGQGTRLTVV.

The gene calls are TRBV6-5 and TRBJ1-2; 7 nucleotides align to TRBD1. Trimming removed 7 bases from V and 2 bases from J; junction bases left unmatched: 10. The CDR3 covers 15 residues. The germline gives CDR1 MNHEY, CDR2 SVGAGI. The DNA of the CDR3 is TGTGCCAGCACTCCGACAGGGACTAGGAACTATGGCTACACCTTC. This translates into CASTPTGTRNYGYTF.

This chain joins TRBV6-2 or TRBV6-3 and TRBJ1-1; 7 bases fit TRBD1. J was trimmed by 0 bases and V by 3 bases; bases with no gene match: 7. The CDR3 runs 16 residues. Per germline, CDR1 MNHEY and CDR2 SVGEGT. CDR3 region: CASSYSPTGMNTEAFF. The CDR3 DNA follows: TGTGCCAGCAGTTATTCTCCGACAGGGATGAACACTGAAGCTTTCTTT.